This TCR beta chain was retrieved from a study of blood T cell repertoires in COVID-19. Background on the study: Samples representing acute and convalescent COVID-19 were sourced from the United States, Italy and Spain. In each case, the material was cDNA or gDNA derived from T cells, B-cell-depleted T cells, or PBMCs.

Authors' data handling: Nucleated cell counts were estimated from reference gene primer amplification. Method: immunoSEQ multiplex PCR; TCRdb's copy keeps in-frame clones and lacks some. Clonal size and the V and J genes are those of that table, whereas D and trimming came from the DNA. Counted here are 110,000 to 150,000 clones, 75% to 85% occurring once; the ten biggest clones make up 5%. The CDR3 runs 13 residues. Between the trimmed V and J ends, which lost 5 bases and 0 bases, there was a span of 8 bases. Germline CDR1 SGHTA, CDR2 FQGTGA. The sample holds one count of this clone. Sequencing input: peripheral blood. The chain is built from TRBV7-3 and TRBJ2-7; TRBD2 is a possible D gene (6 bases). The sequence was obtained from a woman aged 50 to 60 with acute or convalescent COVID-19. The CDR3 bases are TGTGCCAGCAGCGCGGGGAGCTCCTACGAGCAGTACTTC. Translation gives CASSAGSSYEQYF.